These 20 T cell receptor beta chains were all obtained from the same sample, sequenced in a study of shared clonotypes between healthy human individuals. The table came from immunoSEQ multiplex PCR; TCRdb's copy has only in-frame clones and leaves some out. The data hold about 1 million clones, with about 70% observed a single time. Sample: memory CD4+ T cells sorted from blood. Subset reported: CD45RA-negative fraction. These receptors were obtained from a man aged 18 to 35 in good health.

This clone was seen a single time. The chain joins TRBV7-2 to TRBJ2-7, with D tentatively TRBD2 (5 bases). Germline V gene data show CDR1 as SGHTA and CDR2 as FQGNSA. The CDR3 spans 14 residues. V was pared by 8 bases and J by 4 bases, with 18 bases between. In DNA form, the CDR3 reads TGTGCCAGCTCAACGGGGAATCGGCCATACGAGCAGTACTTC. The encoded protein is CASSTGNRPYEQYF.

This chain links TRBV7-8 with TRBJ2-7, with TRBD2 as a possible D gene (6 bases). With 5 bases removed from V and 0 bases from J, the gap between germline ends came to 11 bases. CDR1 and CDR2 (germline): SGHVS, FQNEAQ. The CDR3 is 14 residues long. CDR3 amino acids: CASSPGTFSYEQYF. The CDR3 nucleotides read TGTGCCAGCAGCCCCGGGACTTTCTCCTACGAGCAGTACTTC. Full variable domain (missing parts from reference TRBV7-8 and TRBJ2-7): GAGVSQSPRYKVAKRGQDVALRCDPISGHVSLFWYQQALGQGPEFLTYFQNEAQLDKSGLPSDRFFAERPEGSVSTLKIQRTQQEDSAVYLCASSPGTFSYEQYFGPGTRLTVT.

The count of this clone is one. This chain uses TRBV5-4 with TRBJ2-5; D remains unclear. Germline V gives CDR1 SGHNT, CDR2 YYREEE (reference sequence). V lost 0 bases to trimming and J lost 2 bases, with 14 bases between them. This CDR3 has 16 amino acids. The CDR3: CASSLVSGLGQETQYF. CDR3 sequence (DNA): TGTGCCAGCAGCTTGGTTTCCGGGCTAGGACAAGAGACCCAGTACTTC.

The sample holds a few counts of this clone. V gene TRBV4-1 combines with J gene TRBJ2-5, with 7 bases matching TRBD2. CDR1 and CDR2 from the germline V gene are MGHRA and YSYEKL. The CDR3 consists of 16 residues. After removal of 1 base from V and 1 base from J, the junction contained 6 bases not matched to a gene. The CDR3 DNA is TGCGCCAGCAGCCAAGCCCCCACTAGCGCCCAAGAGACCCAGTACTTC. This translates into CASSQAPTSAQETQYF.

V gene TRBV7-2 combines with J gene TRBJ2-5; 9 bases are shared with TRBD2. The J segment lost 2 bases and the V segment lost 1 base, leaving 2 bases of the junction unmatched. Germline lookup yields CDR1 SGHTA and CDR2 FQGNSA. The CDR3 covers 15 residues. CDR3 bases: TGTGCCAGCAGCTTAGGACTAGCGGAGCAAGAGACCCAGTACTTC. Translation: CASSLGLAEQETQYF. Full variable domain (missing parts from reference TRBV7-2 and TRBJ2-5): GAGVSQSPSNKVTEKGKDVELRCDPISGHTALYWYRQSLGQGLEFLIYFQGNSAPDKSGLPSDRFSAERTGGSVSTLTIQRTQQEDSAVYLCASSLGLAEQETQYFGPGTRLLVL.

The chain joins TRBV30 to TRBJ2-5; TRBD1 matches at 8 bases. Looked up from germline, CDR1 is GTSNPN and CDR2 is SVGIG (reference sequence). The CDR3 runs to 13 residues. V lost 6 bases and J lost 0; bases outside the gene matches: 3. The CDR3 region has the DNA TGTGCCTGTCGACAGGGGAACCAAGAGACCCAGTACTTC. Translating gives CACRQGNQETQYF. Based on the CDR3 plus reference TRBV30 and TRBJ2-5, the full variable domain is SQTIHQWPATLVQPVGSPLSLECTVEGTSNPNLYWYRQAAGRGLQLLFYSVGIGQISSEVPQNLSASRPQDRQFILSSKKLLLSDSGFYLCACRQGNQETQYFGPGTRLLVL.

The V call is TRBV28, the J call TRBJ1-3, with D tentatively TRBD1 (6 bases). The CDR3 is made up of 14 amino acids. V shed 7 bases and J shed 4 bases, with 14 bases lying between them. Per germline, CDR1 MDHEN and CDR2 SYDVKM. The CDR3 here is CASTNRAMGNTIYF. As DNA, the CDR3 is TGTGCCAGCACGAACAGGGCTATGGGAAACACCATATATTTT. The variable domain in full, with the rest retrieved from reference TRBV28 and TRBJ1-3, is DVKVTQSSRYLVKRTGEKVFLECVQDMDHENMFWYRQDPGLGLRLIYFSYDVKMKEKGDIPEGYSVSREKKERFSLILESASTNQTSMYLCASTNRAMGNTIYFGEGSWLTVV.

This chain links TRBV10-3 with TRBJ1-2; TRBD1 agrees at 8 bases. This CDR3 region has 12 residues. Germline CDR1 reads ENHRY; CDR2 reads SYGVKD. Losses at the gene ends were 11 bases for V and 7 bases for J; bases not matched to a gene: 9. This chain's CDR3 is CASLDRGLGYTF. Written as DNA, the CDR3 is TGTGCCTCACTCGACAGGGGTCTTGGCTACACCTTC.

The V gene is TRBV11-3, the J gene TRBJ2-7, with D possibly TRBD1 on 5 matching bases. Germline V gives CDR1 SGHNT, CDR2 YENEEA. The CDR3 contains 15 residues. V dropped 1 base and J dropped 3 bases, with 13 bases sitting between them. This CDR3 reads CASSLGWGGDYEQYF. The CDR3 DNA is TGTGCCAGCAGCTTAGGGTGGGGCGGAGACTACGAGCAGTACTTC.

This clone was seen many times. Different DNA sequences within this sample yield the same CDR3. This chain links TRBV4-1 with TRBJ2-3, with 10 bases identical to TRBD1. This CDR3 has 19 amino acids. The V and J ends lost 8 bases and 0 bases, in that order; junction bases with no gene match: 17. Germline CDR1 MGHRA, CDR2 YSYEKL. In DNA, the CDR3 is TGCGCCAGCGGCGTGTTGGCCGGGACAGGGGAGTTTAGCACAGATACGCAGTATTTT. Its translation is CASGVLAGTGEFSTDTQYF.

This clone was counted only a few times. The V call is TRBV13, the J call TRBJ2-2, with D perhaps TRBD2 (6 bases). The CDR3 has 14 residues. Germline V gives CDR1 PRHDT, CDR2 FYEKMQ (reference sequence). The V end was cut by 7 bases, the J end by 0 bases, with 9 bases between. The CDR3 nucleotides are TGTGCCAGCAAGGGACTCGCGAACACCGGGGAGCTGTTTTTT. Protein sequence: CASKGLANTGELFF.

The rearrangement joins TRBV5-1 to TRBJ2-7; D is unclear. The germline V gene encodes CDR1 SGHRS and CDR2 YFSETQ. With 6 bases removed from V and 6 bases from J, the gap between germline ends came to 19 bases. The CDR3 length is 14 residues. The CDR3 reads CASIAGPTRSEQYF. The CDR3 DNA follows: TGCGCCAGCATAGCAGGACCTACCCGGAGCGAGCAGTACTTC.

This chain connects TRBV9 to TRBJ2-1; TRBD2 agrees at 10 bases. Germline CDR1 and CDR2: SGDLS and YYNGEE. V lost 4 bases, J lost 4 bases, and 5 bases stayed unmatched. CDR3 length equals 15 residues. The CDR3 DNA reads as TGTGCCAGCAGCCCTAGCGGGAGTTGGTACAATGAGCAGTTCTTC. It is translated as CASSPSGSWYNEQFF.

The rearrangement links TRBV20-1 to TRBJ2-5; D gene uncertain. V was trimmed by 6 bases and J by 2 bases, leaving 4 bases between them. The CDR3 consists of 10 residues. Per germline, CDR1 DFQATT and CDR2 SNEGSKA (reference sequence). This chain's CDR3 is CSAEQETQYF. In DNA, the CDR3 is TGCAGTGCAGAGCAAGAGACCCAGTACTTC.

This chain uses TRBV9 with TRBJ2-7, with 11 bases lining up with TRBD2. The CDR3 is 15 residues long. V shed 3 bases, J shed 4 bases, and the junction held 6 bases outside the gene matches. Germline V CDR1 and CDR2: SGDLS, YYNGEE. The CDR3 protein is CASSEAGTSGYEQYF. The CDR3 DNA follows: TGTGCCAGCAGCGAAGCCGGGACTAGCGGTTACGAGCAGTACTTC.

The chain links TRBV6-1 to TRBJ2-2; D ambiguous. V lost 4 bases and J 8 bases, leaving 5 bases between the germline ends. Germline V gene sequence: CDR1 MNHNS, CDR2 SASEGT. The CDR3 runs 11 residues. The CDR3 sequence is CASSVGGELFF. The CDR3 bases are TGTGCCAGCAGTGTGGGGGGGGAGCTGTTTTTT.

CDR3 in DNA: TGTGCCTCAGGACAGGGCCCCTACGAGCAGTACTTC. It yields the protein CASGQGPYEQYF. The genes are TRBV30 and TRBJ2-7; 8 positions agree with TRBD1. V was pared by 7 bases and J by 2 bases, with 4 bases of the junction left unmatched. The CDR3 has 12 amino acids. Looked up from germline, CDR1 is GTSNPN and CDR2 is SVGIG (reference sequence).

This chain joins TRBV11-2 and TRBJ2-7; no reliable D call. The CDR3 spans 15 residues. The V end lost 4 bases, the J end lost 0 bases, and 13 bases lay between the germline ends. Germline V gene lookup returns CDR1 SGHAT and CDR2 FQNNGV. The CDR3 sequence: CASSYQDVRSYEQYF. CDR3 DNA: TGTGCCAGCAGCTATCAAGACGTACGCTCCTACGAGCAGTACTTC. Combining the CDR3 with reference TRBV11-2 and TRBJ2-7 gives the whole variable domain EAGVAQSPRYKIIEKRQSVAFWCNPISGHATLYWYQQILGQGPKLLIQFQNNGVVDDSQLPKDRFSAERLKGVDSTLKIQPAKLEDSAVYLCASSYQDVRSYEQYFGPGTRLTVT.

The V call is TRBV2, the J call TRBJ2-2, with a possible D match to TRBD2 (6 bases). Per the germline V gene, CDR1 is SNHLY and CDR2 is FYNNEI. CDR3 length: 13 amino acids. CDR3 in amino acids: CSTRRGNTGELFF. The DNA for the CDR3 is TGTTCTACTAGGAGGGGGAACACCGGGGAGCTGTTTTTT.

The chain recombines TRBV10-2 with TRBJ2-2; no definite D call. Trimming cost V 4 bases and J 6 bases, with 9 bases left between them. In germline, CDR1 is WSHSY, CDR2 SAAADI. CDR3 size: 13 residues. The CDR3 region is CASSVLNAGELFF. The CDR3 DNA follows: TGCGCCAGCAGTGTACTAAACGCCGGGGAGCTGTTTTTT.